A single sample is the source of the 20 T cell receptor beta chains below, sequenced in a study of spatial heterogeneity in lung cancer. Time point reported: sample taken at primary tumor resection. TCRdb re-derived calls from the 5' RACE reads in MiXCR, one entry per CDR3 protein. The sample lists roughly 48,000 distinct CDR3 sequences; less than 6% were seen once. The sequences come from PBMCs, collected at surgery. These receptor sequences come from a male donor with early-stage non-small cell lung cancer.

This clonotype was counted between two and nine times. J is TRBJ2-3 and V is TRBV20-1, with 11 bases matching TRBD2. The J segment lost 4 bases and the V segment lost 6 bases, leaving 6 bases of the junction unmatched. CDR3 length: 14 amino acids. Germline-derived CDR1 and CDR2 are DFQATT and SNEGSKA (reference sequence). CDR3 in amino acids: CSAGTSGRADTQYF. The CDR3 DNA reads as TGCAGTGCGGGGACTAGCGGAAGGGCAGATACGCAGTATTTT.

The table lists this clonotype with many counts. CDR3: CASSEGLWDTTYEQYF. CDR3 nucleotides: TGTGCCAGCAGTGAGGGGCTGTGGGACACCACCTACGAGCAGTACTTC. The chain recombines TRBV25-1 with TRBJ2-7, with a weak D call TRBD1 (6 bases). Trimming pared 3 bases from V and 2 bases from J, leaving 17 bases between. This CDR3 comprises 16 residues. The germline V gene has CDR1 MGHDK and CDR2 SYGVNS.

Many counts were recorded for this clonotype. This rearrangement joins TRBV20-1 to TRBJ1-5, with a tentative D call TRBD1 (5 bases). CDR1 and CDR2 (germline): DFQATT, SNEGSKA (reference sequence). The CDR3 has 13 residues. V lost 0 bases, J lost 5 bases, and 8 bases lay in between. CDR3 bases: TGCAGTGCTAGAGACACAGGTGATCAGCCCCAGCATTTT. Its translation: CSARDTGDQPQHF.

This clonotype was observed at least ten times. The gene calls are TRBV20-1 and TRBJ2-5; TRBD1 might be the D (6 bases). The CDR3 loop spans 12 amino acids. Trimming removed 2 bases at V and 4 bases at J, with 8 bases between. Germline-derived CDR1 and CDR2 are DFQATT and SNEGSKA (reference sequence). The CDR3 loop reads CSARQGRETQYF. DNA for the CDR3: TGCAGTGCTAGACAGGGGAGAGAGACCCAGTACTTC.

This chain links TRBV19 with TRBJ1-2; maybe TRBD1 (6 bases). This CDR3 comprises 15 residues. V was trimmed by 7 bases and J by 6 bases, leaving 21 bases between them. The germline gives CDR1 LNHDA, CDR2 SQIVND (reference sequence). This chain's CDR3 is CASKRLLGGADGYTF. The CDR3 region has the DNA TGTGCCAGTAAACGCCTTTTGGGGGGCGCAGATGGCTACACCTTC.

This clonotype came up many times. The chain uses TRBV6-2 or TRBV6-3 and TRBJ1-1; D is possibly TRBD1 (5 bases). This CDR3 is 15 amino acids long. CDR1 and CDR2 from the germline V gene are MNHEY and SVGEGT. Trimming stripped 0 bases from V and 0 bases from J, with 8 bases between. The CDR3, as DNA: TGTGCCAGCAGTTACTCGCGACAGATGAACACTGAAGCTTTCTTT. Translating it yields CASSYSRQMNTEAFF.

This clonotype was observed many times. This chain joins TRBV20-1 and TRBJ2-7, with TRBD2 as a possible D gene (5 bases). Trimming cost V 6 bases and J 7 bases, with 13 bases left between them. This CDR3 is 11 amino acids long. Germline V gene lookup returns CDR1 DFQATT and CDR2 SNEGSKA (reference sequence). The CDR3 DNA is TGCAGTGCCGCGAATAGGGAGGAGCAGTACTTC. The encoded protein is CSAANREEQYF.

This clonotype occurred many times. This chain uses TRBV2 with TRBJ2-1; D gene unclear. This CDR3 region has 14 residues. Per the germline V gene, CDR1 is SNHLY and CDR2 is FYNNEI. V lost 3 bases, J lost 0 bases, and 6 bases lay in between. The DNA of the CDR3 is TGTGCCAGCAGTGACGGTAGCTCCTACAATGAGCAGTTCTTC. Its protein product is CASSDGSSYNEQFF.

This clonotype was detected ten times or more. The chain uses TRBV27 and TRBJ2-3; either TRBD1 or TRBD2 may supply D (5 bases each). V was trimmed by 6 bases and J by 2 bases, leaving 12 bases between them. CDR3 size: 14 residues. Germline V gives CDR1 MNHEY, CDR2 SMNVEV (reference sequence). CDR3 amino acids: CASSLGTHTDTQYF. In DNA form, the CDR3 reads TGTGCCAGCAGCCTGGGGACCCACACAGATACGCAGTATTTT.

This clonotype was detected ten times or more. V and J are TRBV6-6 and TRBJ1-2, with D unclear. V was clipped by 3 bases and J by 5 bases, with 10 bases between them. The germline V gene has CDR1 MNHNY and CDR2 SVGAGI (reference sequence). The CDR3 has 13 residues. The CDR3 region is CASSYSKVYGYTF. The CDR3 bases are TGTGCCAGCAGTTATTCAAAAGTGTATGGCTACACCTTC.

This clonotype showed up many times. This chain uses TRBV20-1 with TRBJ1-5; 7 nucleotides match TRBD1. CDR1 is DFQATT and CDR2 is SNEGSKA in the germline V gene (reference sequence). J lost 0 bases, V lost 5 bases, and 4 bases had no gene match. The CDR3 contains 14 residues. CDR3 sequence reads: CSAFDRVSNQPQHF. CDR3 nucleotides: TGCAGTGCTTTCGACAGGGTTAGCAATCAGCCCCAGCATTTT.

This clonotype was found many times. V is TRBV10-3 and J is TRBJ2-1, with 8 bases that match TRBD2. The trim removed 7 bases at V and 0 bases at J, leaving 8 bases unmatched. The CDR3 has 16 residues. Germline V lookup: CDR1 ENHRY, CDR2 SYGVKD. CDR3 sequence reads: CAITPTSASSYNEQFF. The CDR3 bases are TGTGCCATCACTCCGACTAGCGCGAGCTCCTACAATGAGCAGTTCTTC.

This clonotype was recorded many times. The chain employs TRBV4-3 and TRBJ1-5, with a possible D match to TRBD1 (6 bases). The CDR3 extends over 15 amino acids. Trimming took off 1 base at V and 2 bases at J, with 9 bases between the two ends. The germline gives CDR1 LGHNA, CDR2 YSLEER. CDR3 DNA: TGCGCCAGCAGCCAAGGGACAGCGGGCAATCAGCCCCAGCATTTT. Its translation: CASSQGTAGNQPQHF.

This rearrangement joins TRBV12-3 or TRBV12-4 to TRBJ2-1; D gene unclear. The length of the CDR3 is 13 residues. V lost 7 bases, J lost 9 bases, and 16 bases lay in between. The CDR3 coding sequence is TGTGCCAGCACCGCTCAAGTAGCTACTGAGCAGTTCTTC. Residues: CASTAQVATEQFF.

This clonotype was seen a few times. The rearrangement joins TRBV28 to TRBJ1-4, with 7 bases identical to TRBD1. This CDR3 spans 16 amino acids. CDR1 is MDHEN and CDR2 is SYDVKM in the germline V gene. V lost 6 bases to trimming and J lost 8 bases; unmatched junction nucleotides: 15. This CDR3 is CASRSETGVAYEKLFF. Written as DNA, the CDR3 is TGTGCCAGCAGGTCAGAAACAGGGGTCGCCTACGAAAAACTGTTTTTT.

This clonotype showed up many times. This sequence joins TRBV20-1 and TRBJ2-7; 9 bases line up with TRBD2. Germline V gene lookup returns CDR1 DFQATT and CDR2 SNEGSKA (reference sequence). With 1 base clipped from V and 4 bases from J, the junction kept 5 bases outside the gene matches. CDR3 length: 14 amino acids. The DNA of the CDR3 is TGCAGTGCTAGAGTTGGTAGCGGGAGTTACGAGCAGTACTTC. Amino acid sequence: CSARVGSGSYEQYF.

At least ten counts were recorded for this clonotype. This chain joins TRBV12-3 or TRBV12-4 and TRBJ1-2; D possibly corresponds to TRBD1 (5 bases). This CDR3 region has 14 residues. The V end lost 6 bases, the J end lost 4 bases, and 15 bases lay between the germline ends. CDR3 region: CASRVGQGGYGYTF. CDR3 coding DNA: TGTGCCAGCAGAGTCGGACAAGGAGGCTATGGCTACACCTTC.

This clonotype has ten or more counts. The CDR3 DNA follows: TGTGCCATCACCCCCCGCCTCAAAGAGACCCAGTACTTC. Translation: CAITPRLKETQYF. V and J are TRBV10-3 and TRBJ2-5; D gene ambiguous. V was clipped by 7 bases and J by 3 bases, with 12 bases between them. Germline V gene data show CDR1 as ENHRY and CDR2 as SYGVKD. This CDR3 region has 13 residues.

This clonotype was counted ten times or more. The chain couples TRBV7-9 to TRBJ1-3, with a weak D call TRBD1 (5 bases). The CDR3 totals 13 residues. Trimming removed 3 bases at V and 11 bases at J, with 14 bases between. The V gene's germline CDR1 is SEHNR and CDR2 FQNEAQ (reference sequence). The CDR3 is CASSFSGKRAIYF. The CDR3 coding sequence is TGTGCCAGCAGCTTTTCAGGGAAAAGGGCCATATATTTT. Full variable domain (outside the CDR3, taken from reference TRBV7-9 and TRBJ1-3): DTGVSQNPRHKITKRGQNVTFRCDPISEHNRLYWYRQTLGQGPEFLTYFQNEAQLEKSRLLSDRFSAERPKGSFSTLEIQRTEQGDSAMYLCASSFSGKRAIYFGEGSWLTVV.

The CDR3 spells CASSLKGLQADTQYF. The CDR3 nucleotides are TGTGCCAGCAGCTTAAAAGGGTTACAGGCAGATACGCAGTATTTT. The gene calls are TRBV7-9 and TRBJ2-3; TRBD1 is a possible D gene (5 bases). The germline V gene has CDR1 SEHNR and CDR2 FQNEAQ (reference sequence). The V end lost 2 bases, the J end lost 4 bases, and 13 bases lay between the germline ends. CDR3 size: 15 residues.